The source of this TCR beta chain is a study of blood T cell repertoires in COVID-19. Study context: Sources were T cells, B-cell-depleted T cells, or PBMCs; the material itself was cDNA or gDNA.

The table came from immunoSEQ multiplex PCR; TCRdb's copy has only in-frame clones and leaves some out. The sample has some 290,000 clones; approximately 91% are singletons. Ages ranged from about 18 to 89 years, with residence in around 24 US areas. CDR3 length: 14 amino acids. The V gene's germline CDR1 is SQVTM and CDR2 ANQGSEA. The V segment lost 3 bases and the J segment 6 bases; nucleotides outside the gene matches: 11. Source material: PBMCs or T cells enriched from blood (not recorded which). This chain connects TRBV29-1 to TRBJ2-7; 7 bases are a match to TRBD1. The receptor's source is a woman aged 40 to 55 with acute COVID-19. The CDR3 region is CSVDSNRGRSEQYF. The CDR3 nucleotides are TGCAGCGTTGACTCGAACAGGGGAAGGAGCGAGCAGTACTTC.